These 27 T cell receptor beta chains were all obtained from the same sample, sequenced in a study of cytomegalovirus exposure and HLA in healthy donors. The PCR had 60 Vbeta and 13 Jbeta primers. Assay: immunoSEQ multiplex PCR; the TCRdb copy retains only in-frame clones and omits some. The data contain nearly 200,000 clones, 85% to 90% of them singletons. The sequencing input was PBMCs. The origin of the receptors is a man in his thirties or forties in good health and CMV-seronegative.

The chain combines TRBV30 with TRBJ2-5, with 10 bases aligning to TRBD1. The ends lost 0 bases at V and 8 bases at J; junction bases unmatched: 9. There are 15 residues in the CDR3. Germline V lookup: CDR1 GTSNPN, CDR2 SVGIG (reference sequence). CDR3 amino acids: CAWSVSDRGDRTQYF. CDR3 bases: TGTGCCTGGAGTGTATCGGACAGGGGGGATCGAACCCAGTACTTC.

The V and J genes are TRBV7-9 and TRBJ2-1, with D possibly being TRBD1 (6 bases). Germline CDR1 is SEHNR and CDR2 is FQNEAQ (reference sequence). V lost 5 bases and J lost 4, with 18 bases in between. This CDR3 is 16 amino acids long. The CDR3 sequence: CASSADPNRDYNEQFF. CDR3 in DNA: TGTGCCAGCAGCGCGGATCCCAACAGGGATTACAATGAGCAGTTCTTC.

This clone has just one count. The same CDR3 is also encoded by other DNA sequences in this sample. The chain combines TRBV28 with TRBJ2-7; maybe TRBD1 (6 bases). Trimming shortened V by 2 bases and J by 4 bases, and 6 bases separated the two germline ends. Per the germline V gene, CDR1 is MDHEN and CDR2 is SYDVKM. The CDR3 sequence is 12 residues long. In DNA form, the CDR3 reads TGTGCCAGCAGTTTAACAGGGTACGAGCAGTACTTC. The encoded protein is CASSLTGYEQYF.

V usage is TRBV7-8 and J usage is TRBJ1-1; no reliable D call. The CDR3 totals 16 residues. V was pared by 1 base and J by 0 bases, with 12 bases between. The germline V gene encodes CDR1 SGHVS and CDR2 FQNEAQ. The CDR3 loop reads CASSLVPGTLNTEAFF. Here the CDR3 DNA reads TGTGCCAGCAGCTTAGTTCCGGGAACTTTGAACACTGAAGCTTTCTTT.

V usage is TRBV7-2 and J usage is TRBJ1-2; 11 bases map to TRBD1. This CDR3 has 14 amino acids. Germline CDR1 is SGHTA and CDR2 is FQGNSA. V shed 4 bases and J 5 bases; nucleotides not matched to a gene: 3. CDR3: CASSSGQGEYGYTF. CDR3 nucleotide sequence: TGTGCCAGCAGCTCGGGACAGGGGGAATATGGCTACACCTTC.

The rearrangement uses TRBV6-5 and TRBJ2-7; TRBD1 matches at 7 bases. Per germline, CDR1 MNHEY and CDR2 SVGAGI. The CDR3 extends over 15 amino acids. V gave up 2 bases and J gave up 3 bases; unmatched junction bases: 7. DNA for the CDR3: TGTGCCAGCAGTTACGGGGACAGTGGCCGCTACGAGCAGTACTTC. This encodes CASSYGDSGRYEQYF.

This clone was counted a single time. The DNA of the CDR3 is TGCGCCATCACAGGACAGGCAGTTTATGGCTACACCTTC. It specifies CAITGQAVYGYTF. The V gene is TRBV5-1, the J gene TRBJ1-2, with 7 bases aligning to TRBD1. Per germline, CDR1 SGHRS and CDR2 YFSETQ. CDR3 length: 13 amino acids. J gave up 5 bases and V 9 bases, and 10 bases lay outside the gene matches.

The chain uses TRBV7-2 and TRBJ1-6; tentative D call: TRBD1 (5 bases). CDR3 size: 13 residues. Trimming removed 8 bases at V and 3 bases at J, with 8 bases between. Looked up from germline, CDR1 is SGHTA and CDR2 is FQGNSA. CDR3 sequence reads: CASLTDYNSPLHF. In DNA, the CDR3 is TGTGCCAGCCTGACAGACTATAATTCACCCCTCCACTTT.

This chain connects TRBV5-1 to TRBJ1-4, with D perhaps matching TRBD1 (6 bases). The V end lost 4 bases, the J end lost 5 bases, and 9 bases lay between the germline ends. The CDR3 has 13 residues. CDR1 and CDR2 from the germline V gene are SGHRS and YFSETQ. Here the CDR3 reads CASSPDRNEKLFF. The CDR3 DNA reads TGCGCCAGCAGCCCCGACAGGAATGAAAAACTGTTTTTT.

CDR3 nucleotide sequence: TGTGCCAGCAGTTACGCCTTACTCTCCGCATCCGAGACCTTC. Translating it yields CASSYALLSASETF. The rearrangement uses TRBV6-5 and TRBJ1-2, with D unresolved. The V gene's germline CDR1 is MNHEY and CDR2 SVGAGI. This CDR3 has 14 amino acids. The V end lost 2 bases, the J end lost 14 bases, and 21 bases lay between the germline ends.

The chain combines TRBV19 with TRBJ2-1; 9 nucleotides line up with TRBD2. The CDR3 has 13 amino acids. V lost 3 bases to trimming and J lost 8 bases; unmatched junction nucleotides: 2. Germline CDR1 and CDR2: LNHDA and SQIVND (reference sequence). CDR3 region: CASSMGGRDEQFF. The CDR3 DNA follows: TGTGCCAGTAGTATGGGCGGGAGGGATGAGCAGTTCTTC.

V and J are TRBV19 and TRBJ1-2; no reliable D call. The CDR3 covers 15 residues. Germline assignment: CDR1 LNHDA and CDR2 SQIVND (reference sequence). V was trimmed by 7 bases and J by 1 base, leaving 16 bases between them. The CDR3 bases are TGTGCCAGTACCCCCATGACGGGGAGTAACTATGGCTACACCTTC. Its protein is CASTPMTGSNYGYTF.

Concerning this clone itself: Germline and junction disagree at one end, which may indicate a read error. This sequence joins TRBV7-9 and TRBJ2-3, with D possibly TRBD2 on 5 matching bases. The germline V gene has CDR1 SEHNR and CDR2 FQNEAQ (reference sequence). This CDR3 comprises 17 residues. CDR3 bases: TGTTCCAGCAGCCCTATGGCGGCCATTGCGGGTATTGATACGCAGTATTTT. Its protein is CSSSPMAAIAGIDTQYF.

The chain recombines TRBV7-8 with TRBJ2-1; 7 nucleotides align to TRBD1. CDR3 length equals 12 residues. CDR1 SGHVS and CDR2 FQNEAQ come from the germline V gene. V lost 5 bases to trimming and J lost 13 bases; unmatched junction nucleotides: 8. The CDR3 DNA sequence: TGTGCCAGCAGCCTGGGTGGGGACAGACAGTTCTTC. This gives the protein CASSLGGDRQFF.

This clone turned up a few times. The chain recombines TRBV5-1 with TRBJ2-7; 7 nucleotides align to TRBD1. CDR1 and CDR2 from the germline V gene are SGHRS and YFSETQ. This CDR3 comprises 20 residues. The V and J ends lost 1 base and 6 bases, in that order; junction bases with no gene match: 25. The CDR3: CASSLIPTRGGTEEPLEQYF. The CDR3 DNA sequence: TGCGCCAGCAGCTTGATTCCCACAAGGGGTGGGACAGAGGAACCCCTCGAGCAGTACTTC.

Only one count was recorded for this clone. This rearrangement joins TRBV18 to TRBJ2-5; D is perhaps TRBD2 (7 bases). The CDR3 consists of 17 residues. V lost 2 bases and J lost 9, with 25 bases in between. CDR1 and CDR2 (germline): KGHSH, LQKENI. The DNA of the CDR3 is TGTGCCAGCTCACCATACACACACGGGGGGCCCACGGTGGCCCAGTACTTC. Its protein product is CASSPYTHGGPTVAQYF.

The chain is built from TRBV5-1 and TRBJ1-1; D is possibly TRBD1 (6 bases). The V gene's germline CDR1 is SGHRS and CDR2 YFSETQ. Trimming cost V 3 bases and J 3 bases, with 15 bases left between them. CDR3 length: 15 residues. The CDR3 sequence: CASSSRGGVDTEAFF. The CDR3 DNA follows: TGCGCCAGCAGCTCACGAGGGGGAGTGGACACTGAAGCTTTCTTT.

This rearrangement joins TRBV19 to TRBJ2-3, with D possibly being TRBD1 (6 bases). The CDR3 spans 15 residues. V was trimmed by 6 bases and J by 0 bases, leaving 13 bases between them. Germline CDR1 is LNHDA and CDR2 is SQIVND (reference sequence). CDR3: CASRQPGQSTDTQYF. CDR3 sequence (DNA): TGTGCCAGTAGACAACCAGGACAGAGCACAGATACGCAGTATTTT.

Turning to this clone: Sequence at one end of the junction differs from germline and may be a read error. The rearrangement uses TRBV6-6 and TRBJ2-5; the D gene is possibly TRBD1 (7 bases). CDR1 is MNHNY, CDR2 SVGAGI, per germline (reference sequence). The length of the CDR3 is 12 residues. CDR3 bases: TGTGCCAGCAGTTACGCGGGACAGCCGACCCACTTC. As protein: CASSYAGQPTHF.

The V and J genes are TRBV19 and TRBJ2-5, with D tentatively TRBD1 (6 bases). Trimming took off 4 bases at V and 2 bases at J, with 14 bases between the two ends. Germline assignment: CDR1 LNHDA and CDR2 SQIVND (reference sequence). The CDR3 runs to 15 residues. The CDR3 spells CASSTQGSGQETQYF. Here the CDR3 DNA reads TGTGCCAGTAGTACACAGGGATCTGGGCAAGAGACCCAGTACTTC.

This chain joins TRBV16 and TRBJ2-4; no clear D gene. The CDR3 runs 17 residues. The V gene lost 3 bases and the J gene lost 0 bases, with 15 bases spanning the gap. Germline values: CDR1 KGHSY, CDR2 FQNENV. CDR3 loop: CASSHTFGQLAKNIQYF. DNA for the CDR3: TGTGCCAGCAGCCACACTTTTGGGCAGCTAGCCAAAAACATTCAGTACTTC.

This clone was observed a few times. The rearrangement joins TRBV9 to TRBJ1-1; 9 bases are shared with TRBD1. CDR3 length equals 16 residues. The V gene end was trimmed by 0 bases and the J gene end by 1 base; junction bases not matched to a gene: 4. Germline V gene data show CDR1 as SGDLS and CDR2 as YYNGEE. DNA of the CDR3: TGTGCCAGCAGCGTAGCCCTGACAGGGGGGAACACTGAAGCTTTCTTT. This translates into CASSVALTGGNTEAFF. Filled out from reference TRBV9 and TRBJ1-1, the complete variable domain reads DSGVTQTPKHLITATGQRVTLRCSPRSGDLSVYWYQQSLDQGLQFLIQYYNGEERAKGNILERFSAQQFPDLHSELNLSSLELGDSALYFCASSVALTGGNTEAFFGQGTRLTVV.

This rearrangement joins TRBV6-1 to TRBJ2-5, with 7 bases identical to TRBD1. The length of the CDR3 is 13 residues. V shed 8 bases, J shed 4 bases, and the junction held 7 bases outside the gene matches. Germline CDR1 reads MNHNS; CDR2 reads SASEGT. CDR3 nucleotide sequence: TGTGCCAGCGGCCGGACAGGCAGAGAGACCCAGTACTTC. The encoded protein is CASGRTGRETQYF.

This chain uses TRBV30 with TRBJ2-2; 7 bases align to TRBD1. V shed 3 bases and J 6 bases; nucleotides not matched to a gene: 22. The CDR3 has 19 amino acids. Germline V gene sequence: CDR1 GTSNPN, CDR2 SVGIG (reference sequence). The CDR3 nucleotides read TGTGCCTGGAGGTCCCACGTGACAGGGCATATTTCAAACCCCGGGGAGCTGTTTTTT. Protein product: CAWRSHVTGHISNPGELFF.

This clone came up a few times. V and J are TRBV5-4 and TRBJ2-7; D possibly corresponds to TRBD2 (6 bases). The CDR3 has 13 amino acids. The V end lost 3 bases, the J end lost 9 bases, and 16 bases lay between the germline ends. Germline V gene sequence: CDR1 SGHNT, CDR2 YYREEE (reference sequence). For the CDR3, the DNA is TGTGCCAGCAGCTCTAGTTGGGGAGCGGGGCAGTACTTC. Translated, it gives CASSSSWGAGQYF.

The chain is built from TRBV4-2 and TRBJ1-2, with 8 bases lining up with TRBD1. From germline, CDR1 is LGHNA and CDR2 YNFKEQ. V shed 4 bases and J 2 bases; nucleotides not matched to a gene: 3. The CDR3 consists of 14 residues. The CDR3 DNA follows: TGTGCCAGCAGCCTCGCAGGGGGCAACTATGGCTACACCTTC. It specifies CASSLAGGNYGYTF.

The V gene is TRBV7-2, the J gene TRBJ2-7; the D gene is possibly TRBD2 (7 bases). V was pared by 5 bases and J by 7 bases, with 15 bases between. The CDR3 totals 13 residues. Germline V gene data show CDR1 as SGHTA and CDR2 as FQGNSA. The DNA for the CDR3 is TGTGCCAGCAGCGGCGGGGGCCTTGGAGAGCAGTACTTC. Translated, it gives CASSGGGLGEQYF.